This TCR beta chain comes out of a study of human versus mouse CDR3 diversity and MHC coevolution. V was pared by 4 bases and J by 2 bases, with 11 bases between. The germline V gene has CDR1 MNHNS and CDR2 SASEGT. The CDR3 has 14 amino acids. The protocol was immunoSEQ multiplex PCR, while the TCRdb copy is restricted to in-frame clones and leaves out a portion. The sample records roughly 86,000 clones, about 93% being singletons. Sample: naive CD4+ T cells from blood. As to subset: CD45RO-negative CD62L-positive naive CD4 T cells. The receptor was derived from a person aged 30-70 years in good health. J is TRBJ1-1 and V is TRBV6-1, with a possible D match to TRBD1 (6 bases). The CDR3 sequence is CASSVLQGNTEAFF. CDR3 coding DNA: TGTGCCAGCAGTGTATTACAGGGCAACACTGAAGCTTTCTTT.